Reported below is one TCR beta chain. Its antigen is not identified. The sample comes from a study of shared clonotypes between healthy human individuals. All of the donors resided in Nashville, Tennessee, and each was a Caucasian adult. The study separated CD4+ cells into CD45RA+ naive and CD45RA-negative memory subsets. Study-level results: For naive CD4 cells, approximately 4.8% of clonotypes were shared across a handful of donors.

Evenly divided among several immunoSEQ plates was the genomic DNA of each subset. Only in-frame clones appear in the TCRdb table, and some are missing; sequencing was by immunoSEQ multiplex PCR. The sample consists of under 1,900,000 clones, 98% of them appearing once. Per the germline V gene, CDR1 is MNHEY and CDR2 is SVGAGI. V was trimmed by 4 bases and J by 5 bases, leaving 12 bases between them. There are 14 residues in the CDR3. Sequencing was carried out using naive CD4+ T cells sorted from blood. Subset specified: CD45RA+ positively selected. The receptor was derived from a man aged 25-45 years in good health. The chain links TRBV6-5 to TRBJ1-5, with D unresolved. CDR3 DNA sequence: TGTGCCAGCAGTTCCTTCCCGACGGATCAGCCCCAGCATTTT. As protein: CASSSFPTDQPQHF.